The 29 T cell receptor beta chains in this list originate from one sample, sequenced in a study of identical twins. MiXCR was run by TCRdb on the 5' RACE reads, yielding one entry per CDR3 protein. The repertoire consists of roughly 240,000 distinct CDR3 sequences, with roughly 7.5% occurring once and the leading ten covering under 7%. These data also featured in a second study, about yellow fever vaccine responses in identical twins.

The sequenced sample was CD8+ T cells sorted from blood. Receptors were obtained from a woman aged 18-29 years in good health.

V gene TRBV4-2 combines with J gene TRBJ2-2, with D perhaps matching TRBD2 (6 bases). The CDR3 consists of 16 residues. With 0 bases removed from V and 5 bases from J, the gap between germline ends came to 13 bases. Looked up from germline, CDR1 is LGHNA and CDR2 is YNFKEQ. CDR3 bases: TGTGCCAGCAGCCAAGAGGCGGAGGGCTGGACCGGGGAGCTGTTTTTT. Translating it yields CASSQEAEGWTGELFF.

This clonotype showed up many times. The chain uses TRBV29-1 and TRBJ2-5; D is uncertain. V lost 5 bases to trimming and J lost 9 bases, with 22 bases between them. CDR3 length: 14 residues. CDR1 and CDR2 from the germline V gene are SQVTM and ANQGSEA. CDR3 sequence reads: CSVTAALPERPQYF. The CDR3 region has the DNA TGCAGCGTTACTGCCGCACTACCGGAGAGACCCCAGTACTTC.

This clonotype was seen repeatedly, ten times or more. The chain has TRBV5-1 and TRBJ2-1; the match to TRBD2 covers 9 bases. Germline V gene sequence: CDR1 SGHRS, CDR2 YFSETQ. The CDR3 runs 17 residues. V shed 0 bases, J shed 4 bases, and the junction held 8 bases outside the gene matches. The CDR3 here is CASSLVPSGDSYNEQFF. CDR3 sequence (DNA): TGCGCCAGCAGCTTGGTCCCTAGCGGGGACAGTTACAATGAGCAGTTCTTC.

This clonotype has at least ten counts. The chain couples TRBV24-1 to TRBJ2-2; D is perhaps TRBD1 (6 bases). The V gene's germline CDR1 is KGHDR and CDR2 SFDVKD. Trimming shortened V by 0 bases and J by 2 bases, and 12 bases separated the two germline ends. This CDR3 comprises 17 residues. The CDR3 nucleotides are TGTGCCACCAGTGATTTGCAGGGGCCACATAACACCGGGGAGCTGTTTTTT. Its protein is CATSDLQGPHNTGELFF.

The sample holds many counts of this clonotype. This sequence joins TRBV5-1 and TRBJ2-1; D unclear. Trimming cost V 7 bases and J 8 bases, with 16 bases left between them. The CDR3 covers 13 residues. Germline CDR1 SGHRS, CDR2 YFSETQ. CDR3 loop: CASVPESGDEQFF. CDR3 in DNA: TGCGCCAGCGTACCCGAATCAGGCGATGAGCAGTTCTTC.

This clonotype was detected a few times. V and J are TRBV4-1 and TRBJ2-1; no firm D call. Trimming pared 1 base from V and 8 bases from J, leaving 9 bases between. CDR3 length: 13 amino acids. Germline-derived CDR1 and CDR2 are MGHRA and YSYEKL. The CDR3 coding sequence is TGCGCCAGCAGCCAAGGAAGGTTCGATGAGCAGTTCTTC. Its translation: CASSQGRFDEQFF.

The genes are TRBV12-3 or TRBV12-4 and TRBJ1-3; the D is unclear. This CDR3 contains 12 residues. The V and J ends lost 6 bases and 4 bases respectively, with 7 bases between them. The CDR3 nucleotides are TGTGCCAGCAGGGTCTCCGGAAACACCATATATTTT. This gives the protein CASRVSGNTIYF.

The chain has TRBV21-1 and TRBJ1-1. TRBV21-1 is designated a pseudogene. CDR3 length: 14 residues. CDR3 nucleotide sequence: TGTGCCAGCAGCAGAACCCTCGAGAACACTGAAGCTTTCTTT. Its protein is CASSRTLENTEAFF.

CDR3 protein: CSAAPRDSLYNEQFF. CDR3 DNA: TGCAGTGCCGCACCCCGGGACAGCCTATACAATGAGCAGTTCTTC. This chain uses TRBV20-1 with TRBJ2-1, with 7 nucleotides matching TRBD1. Trimming took 6 bases from V and 4 from J; bases not matched to a gene: 12. CDR3 size: 15 residues. The V gene's germline CDR1 is DFQATT and CDR2 SNEGSKA (reference sequence).

This clonotype was detected only a few times. This chain links TRBV5-1 with TRBJ1-4, with D perhaps TRBD1 (6 bases). This CDR3 has 15 residues. The germline gives CDR1 SGHRS, CDR2 YFSETQ. The germline V and J ends were trimmed by 4 bases and 4 bases, with 14 bases remaining between them. CDR3 sequence (DNA): TGCGCCAGCAGCGAGACAGGCCCAGTTAATGAAAAACTGTTTTTT. Its protein product is CASSETGPVNEKLFF.

This chain connects TRBV7-2 to TRBJ2-4, with D maybe TRBD1 (5 bases). Trimming shortened V by 5 bases and J by 1 base, and 12 bases separated the two germline ends. Germline V gene sequence: CDR1 SGHTA, CDR2 FQGNSA. This CDR3 contains 15 residues. The CDR3 here is CASSRRPGAKNIQYF. CDR3 DNA sequence: TGTGCCAGCAGCCGCCGGCCAGGGGCCAAAAACATTCAGTACTTC.

This chain connects TRBV4-2 to TRBJ2-3; no clear D gene. Germline assignment: CDR1 LGHNA and CDR2 YNFKEQ. Deletions cut 1 base from V and 0 bases from J, with 14 bases between. There are 17 residues in the CDR3. The CDR3 loop reads CASSQVQVLTSTDTQYF. CDR3 bases: TGTGCCAGCAGCCAAGTTCAGGTCCTAACTAGCACAGATACGCAGTATTTT.

The rearrangement uses TRBV7-6 and TRBJ2-7, with 12 bases identical to TRBD2. Trimming cost V 5 bases and J 1 base; bases outside gene matches: 3. This CDR3 spans 15 amino acids. The germline gives CDR1 SGHVS, CDR2 FNYEAQ. The CDR3, as DNA: TGTGCCAGCAGCCCAACTAGCGGGGGGTCCTACGAGCAGTACGTC. Protein: CASSPTSGGSYEQYV.

This clonotype came up many times. The chain is built from TRBV2 and TRBJ2-4; possibly TRBD1 for D (5 bases). V lost 7 bases and J lost 4, with 14 bases in between. Looked up from germline, CDR1 is SNHLY and CDR2 is FYNNEI. CDR3 size: 14 residues. The CDR3 protein is CASILQGVKNIQYF. Written as DNA, the CDR3 is TGTGCCAGCATCCTCCAGGGTGTAAAAAACATTCAGTACTTC.

This clonotype was counted at least ten times. The chain links TRBV15 to TRBJ2-3; 9 bases map to TRBD2. The CDR3 is 17 residues long. Germline CDR1 LNHNV, CDR2 YYDKDF (reference sequence). Trimming at V came to 0 bases and at J to 1 base, leaving 5 bases not matched to a gene. This CDR3 is CATSREYEREGTDTQYF. CDR3 nucleotides: TGTGCCACCAGCAGAGAGTATGAGCGGGAGGGCACAGATACGCAGTATTTT.

This clonotype was found a few times. The genes are TRBV11-2 and TRBJ2-5, with D possibly being TRBD1 (5 bases). V dropped 5 bases and J dropped 9 bases, with 28 bases sitting between them. The CDR3 runs 17 residues. Germline CDR1 is SGHAT and CDR2 is FQNNGV. CDR3 region: CASSVPGQGVPLGAQYF. In nucleotides, the CDR3 is TGTGCCAGCAGCGTCCCTGGTCAAGGGGTACCCCTTGGGGCCCAGTACTTC. The full variable domain, rest sourced from reference TRBV11-2 and TRBJ2-5, is EAGVAQSPRYKIIEKRQSVAFWCNPISGHATLYWYQQILGQGPKLLIQFQNNGVVDDSQLPKDRFSAERLKGVDSTLKIQPAKLEDSAVYLCASSVPGQGVPLGAQYFGPGTRLLVL.

This clonotype was found a few times. V is TRBV7-8 and J is TRBJ1-1; no clear D gene. The CDR3 sequence is 14 residues long. Germline assignment: CDR1 SGHVS and CDR2 FQNEAQ. The ends were cut back, 2 bases at V and 3 bases at J, with 10 bases in the middle. This chain's CDR3 is CASSLSLADTEAFF. CDR3 DNA: TGTGCCAGCAGCTTATCTTTGGCGGACACTGAAGCTTTCTTT.

This clonotype was recorded at least ten times. J is TRBJ1-4 and V is TRBV5-1; no reliable D call. V dropped 1 base and J dropped 7 bases, with 17 bases sitting between them. The CDR3 consists of 16 residues. The germline gives CDR1 SGHRS, CDR2 YFSETQ. CDR3 amino acids: CASSLFSGRSAEKLFF. In DNA form, the CDR3 reads TGCGCCAGCAGCTTGTTCTCCGGGAGGTCGGCTGAAAAACTGTTTTTT.

This clonotype was seen ten or more times. This chain links TRBV13 with TRBJ2-2; TRBD2 agrees at 8 bases. The germline CDR1 and CDR2 sequences are PRHDT and FYEKMQ (reference sequence). The CDR3 is made up of 14 amino acids. V was pared by 4 bases and J by 6 bases, with 4 bases of the junction left unmatched. In DNA, the CDR3 is TGTGCCAGCAGCTATAGCGGGAATCCCGGGGAGCTGTTTTTT. Amino acid sequence: CASSYSGNPGELFF.

This clonotype turned up a few times. The chain recombines TRBV5-5 with TRBJ2-5; 11 positions match TRBD2. Germline values: CDR1 SGHKS, CDR2 YYEKEE (reference sequence). The CDR3 has 14 residues. After removal of 10 bases from V and 4 bases from J, the junction contained 9 bases not matched to a gene. CDR3 region: CACHLAGGRETQYF. CDR3 in DNA: TGTGCCTGTCACCTAGCGGGGGGACGAGAGACCCAGTACTTC.

The table lists this clonotype with a few counts. The chain carries TRBV7-9 and TRBJ2-7; the D is unclear. Germline V gene data show CDR1 as SEHNR and CDR2 as FQNEAQ (reference sequence). V gave up 5 bases and J gave up 10 bases, with 15 bases separating them. The CDR3 spans 12 residues. Written as DNA, the CDR3 is TGTGCCAGCAGCCAGACCGGCCTCGAACAGTACGTC. Protein: CASSQTGLEQYV.

This clonotype was observed a few times. The chain is built from TRBV7-8 and TRBJ1-5, with D perhaps TRBD1 (6 bases). The CDR3 runs to 14 residues. CDR1 SGHVS and CDR2 FQNEAQ come from the germline V gene. V lost 1 base and J lost 6, with 10 bases in between. The CDR3 loop reads CASSLGAGAQPQHF. The CDR3 nucleotides are TGTGCCAGCAGCTTAGGAGCAGGGGCTCAGCCCCAGCATTTT.

V is TRBV18 and J is TRBJ2-2, with 7 bases fitting TRBD2. Per the germline V gene, CDR1 is KGHSH and CDR2 is LQKENI. The junction had 8 bases not matched to a gene; V was cut back by 0 bases and J by 4 bases. The CDR3 length is 17 residues. The CDR3 sequence is CASSPPLFGGITGELFF. The CDR3 coding sequence is TGTGCCAGCTCACCACCGCTTTTCGGGGGGATCACCGGGGAGCTGTTTTTT.

This chain joins TRBV11-3 and TRBJ1-1; D possibly corresponds to TRBD1 (5 bases). The CDR3 is 15 amino acids. V was clipped by 1 base and J by 5 bases, with 14 bases between them. The germline gives CDR1 SGHNT, CDR2 YENEEA. CDR3 residues: CASSLVEGARTEAFF. DNA for the CDR3: TGTGCCAGCAGCTTAGTTGAAGGGGCGAGGACTGAAGCTTTCTTT.

The chain couples TRBV7-8 to TRBJ2-2; the match to TRBD2 covers 7 bases. The CDR3 loop spans 17 amino acids. Germline CDR1 and CDR2: SGHVS and FQNEAQ. The ends lost 1 base at V and 0 bases at J; junction bases unmatched: 5. CDR3 DNA: TGTGCCAGCAGCTTAGGTCTGGCGGGGGCGAACACCGGGGAGCTGTTTTTT. This gives the protein CASSLGLAGANTGELFF.

The chain employs TRBV3-1 and TRBJ2-6, with D perhaps TRBD2 (6 bases). The CDR3 length is 19 residues. V was shortened by 1 base and J by 0 bases, with 16 bases between the two germline ends. In germline, CDR1 is LGHDT, CDR2 YNNKEL (reference sequence). Here the CDR3 reads CASSQASGTLLSGANVLTF. CDR3 nucleotide sequence: TGTGCCAGCAGCCAAGCATCCGGGACTCTCCTCTCTGGGGCCAACGTCCTGACTTTC.

This clonotype was counted many times. The chain carries TRBV20-1 and TRBJ2-1; no firm D call. Trimming removed 0 bases from V and 8 bases from J, with 20 bases in between. The germline CDR1 and CDR2 sequences are DFQATT and SNEGSKA (reference sequence). This CDR3 region has 16 residues. The CDR3 is CSARDYRAVIVDEQFF. DNA of the CDR3: TGCAGTGCTAGAGATTATCGCGCGGTGATAGTCGATGAGCAGTTCTTC.

This clonotype showed up many times. The chain is built from TRBV28 and TRBJ1-2; 10 bases are shared with TRBD1. V trimming: 7 bases; J trimming: 6 bases; junction bases outside the gene matches: 5. This CDR3 has 13 amino acids. Germline CDR1 MDHEN, CDR2 SYDVKM. The CDR3 region is CASIEGTGDGYTF. The CDR3, as DNA: TGTGCCAGCATAGAGGGGACAGGGGATGGCTACACCTTC.

The rearrangement joins TRBV20-1 to TRBJ2-7; TRBD1 aligns across 7 bases. The CDR3 sequence is 14 residues long. Germline V lookup: CDR1 DFQATT, CDR2 SNEGSKA (reference sequence). The junction had 9 bases not matched to a gene; V was cut back by 5 bases and J by 2 bases. CDR3 sequence reads: CSAGAGTDPYEQYF. CDR3 DNA sequence: TGCAGTGCTGGCGCCGGGACAGATCCCTACGAGCAGTACTTC.